The 15 T cell receptor beta chains below were found in one sample sequenced in a study of T-cell reconstitution after alpha-beta-depleted transplantation in children (TCRdb year 2016). The library was produced with PCR. Sequencing took place on an Illumina HiSeq 2500. TCR libraries were prepared with molecular barcoding, using unique molecular identifiers to normalize TCRbeta repertoire quantification. Using fastp at Q25 and MiXCR, TCRdb reprocessed the public reads and kept productive beta chains. One record per CDR3 amino acid sequence lists the most common genes and DNA. For this sample there are about 610,000 distinct CDR3 sequences; about 11% appear just once. The leading ten clones occupy about 4.3% of the sample. Sample: PBMCs from the stem cell graft donor, taken from the stem cell graft. These receptors all come from a human donor who donated a stem cell graft to a child with acute myeloid leukemia.

J is TRBJ2-7 and V is TRBV5-6; tentatively, D is TRBD2 (5 bases). The CDR3 extends over 14 amino acids. Germline-derived CDR1 and CDR2 are SGHDT and YYEEEE. Trimming removed 4 bases at V and 1 base at J, with 12 bases between. CDR3 protein: CASSPRGRSYEQYV. For the CDR3, the DNA is TGTGCCAGCAGCCCTCGGGGTAGATCCTACGAGCAGTACGTC.

The rearrangement joins TRBV4-3 to TRBJ1-1; possibly TRBD1 for D (5 bases). CDR1 and CDR2 from the germline V gene are LGHNA and YSLEER. V was pared by 4 bases and J by 1 base, with 13 bases between. This CDR3 has 15 amino acids. This chain's CDR3 is CASSPRGRGNTEAFF. The CDR3 nucleotides read TGCGCCAGCAGCCCCCGGGGACGGGGGAACACTGAAGCTTTCTTT.

This clonotype was seen at least ten times. This chain uses TRBV6-5 with TRBJ2-1; D assignment may be TRBD1 or TRBD2 (5 bases each). This CDR3 spans 16 amino acids. Looked up from germline, CDR1 is MNHEY and CDR2 is SVGAGI. Trimming pared 5 bases from V and 7 bases from J, leaving 21 bases between. The DNA of the CDR3 is TGTGCCAGCAGTCCGGGACCGGGAAGTTATGGGAATGAGCAGTTCTTC. It specifies CASSPGPGSYGNEQFF.

This clonotype was observed many times. This chain joins TRBV18 and TRBJ2-7; 14 bases agree with TRBD2. CDR3 length equals 15 residues. The trim removed 3 bases at V and 6 bases at J, leaving 4 bases unmatched. CDR1 is KGHSH, CDR2 LQKENI, per germline. This CDR3 reads CASSPGLAGAGEQYF. In DNA form, the CDR3 reads TGTGCCAGCTCACCGGGACTAGCGGGAGCAGGCGAGCAGTACTTC.

This clonotype was counted ten times or more. The J gene is TRBJ2-1, the V gene TRBV11-1, with D possibly being TRBD2 (7 bases). From germline, CDR1 is SGHAT and CDR2 FQDESV (reference sequence). CDR3 length: 14 amino acids. Trimming stripped 1 base from V and 10 bases from J, with 14 bases between. The CDR3 spells CASSLDRGGKEQFF. In DNA, the CDR3 is TGTGCCAGCAGCTTAGATAGGGGGGGGAAGGAGCAGTTCTTC.

This clonotype came up a few times. The chain is built from TRBV11-2 and TRBJ2-7; 13 nucleotides align to TRBD2. This CDR3 spans 18 amino acids. Germline V gene data show CDR1 as SGHAT and CDR2 as FQNNGV. J gave up 0 bases and V 2 bases, and 7 bases lay outside the gene matches. In DNA, the CDR3 is TGTGCCAGCAGCTTAAACGGACTAGCGGGAGCCTACTCCTACGAGCAGTACTTC. Protein sequence: CASSLNGLAGAYSYEQYF.

CDR3: CASRLGTGDSPLHF. The DNA of the CDR3 is TGTGCCAGCAGACTAGGGACAGGTGATTCACCCCTCCACTTT. V usage is TRBV6-1 and J usage is TRBJ1-6; 8 bases fit TRBD1. The V segment lost 6 bases and the J segment 8 bases; nucleotides outside the gene matches: 6. Looked up from germline, CDR1 is MNHNS and CDR2 is SASEGT. The CDR3 totals 14 residues.

In this sample, this clonotype turned up many times. This chain connects TRBV29-1 to TRBJ2-3; either TRBD1 or TRBD2 may fit D (5 bases each). The V gene's germline CDR1 is SQVTM and CDR2 ANQGSEA. Trimming cost V 7 bases and J 6 bases, with 23 bases left between them. The CDR3 is 15 residues long. The CDR3 nucleotides read TGCAGCGCTAACGAAGGGGCGCCAGGCGGGGATACGCAGTATTTT. The encoded protein is CSANEGAPGGDTQYF.

The genes are TRBV15 and TRBJ2-6; no clear D gene. From germline, CDR1 is LNHNV and CDR2 YYDKDF (reference sequence). The CDR3 has 17 amino acids. V lost 5 bases to trimming and J lost 0 bases, with 14 bases between them. The CDR3 DNA is TGTGCCACCAGCCCTAGGACGCCAAGCTCTGGGGCCAACGTCCTGACTTTC. Protein: CATSPRTPSSGANVLTF.

This clonotype has just a few counts. The rearrangement uses TRBV29-1 and TRBJ2-2; 7 bases are shared with TRBD2. The V segment lost 7 bases and the J segment 7 bases; nucleotides outside the gene matches: 15. This CDR3 has 15 amino acids. In germline, CDR1 is SQVTM, CDR2 ANQGSEA. CDR3 nucleotide sequence: TGCAGCGGCATGACTGGCGGGAGAGGGATCGGGGAGCTGTTTTTT. Translated: CSGMTGGRGIGELFF.

The chain links TRBV2 to TRBJ2-5; D gene unclear. Germline values: CDR1 SNHLY, CDR2 FYNNEI. V lost 1 base and J lost 5, with 5 bases in between. CDR3 length: 12 amino acids. This chain's CDR3 is CASSEVVETQYF. CDR3 nucleotides: TGTGCCAGCAGTGAAGTTGTGGAGACCCAGTACTTC. Full variable domain (outside the CDR3, taken from reference TRBV2 and TRBJ2-5): EPEVTQTPSHQVTQMGQEVILRCVPISNHLYFYWYRQILGQKVEFLVSFYNNEISEKSEIFDDQFSVERPDGSNFTLKIRSTKLEDSAMYFCASSEVVETQYFGPGTRLLVL.

This chain links TRBV20-1 with TRBJ2-3, with 9 bases fitting TRBD2. Trimming took 5 bases from V and 5 from J; bases not matched to a gene: 11. The CDR3 is 15 amino acids. CDR1 and CDR2 (germline): DFQATT, SNEGSKA (reference sequence). The CDR3 nucleotides read TGCAGTGCTCCTCGGGTAGCGGGAGAGGGAGATACGCAGTATTTT. Protein: CSAPRVAGEGDTQYF.

The DNA for the CDR3 is TGTGCCAGCAGTTTTATGGGGACAGGACTGAACACTGAAGCTTTCTTT. It codes for CASSFMGTGLNTEAFF. V usage is TRBV28 and J usage is TRBJ1-1; 8 bases align to TRBD1. The ends lost 3 bases at V and 0 bases at J; junction bases unmatched: 6. Germline CDR1 and CDR2: MDHEN and SYDVKM. This CDR3 is built from 16 residues.

This chain uses TRBV20-1 with TRBJ2-6; D gene unclear. Germline-derived CDR1 and CDR2 are DFQATT and SNEGSKA (reference sequence). This CDR3 is 13 amino acids long. V was shortened by 4 bases and J by 0 bases, with 4 bases between the two germline ends. The CDR3 loop is CSAIGSGANVLTF. The CDR3 DNA sequence: TGCAGTGCTATCGGCTCTGGGGCCAACGTCCTGACTTTC.

This clonotype appeared many times. The chain employs TRBV29-1 and TRBJ2-3; a possible D gene is TRBD2 (5 bases). The germline gives CDR1 SQVTM, CDR2 ANQGSEA. V lost 6 bases to trimming and J lost 2 bases, with 6 bases between them. The CDR3 contains 11 residues. The CDR3 DNA is TGCAGCGTAGACTACACAGATACGCAGTATTTT. The encoded protein is CSVDYTDTQYF.